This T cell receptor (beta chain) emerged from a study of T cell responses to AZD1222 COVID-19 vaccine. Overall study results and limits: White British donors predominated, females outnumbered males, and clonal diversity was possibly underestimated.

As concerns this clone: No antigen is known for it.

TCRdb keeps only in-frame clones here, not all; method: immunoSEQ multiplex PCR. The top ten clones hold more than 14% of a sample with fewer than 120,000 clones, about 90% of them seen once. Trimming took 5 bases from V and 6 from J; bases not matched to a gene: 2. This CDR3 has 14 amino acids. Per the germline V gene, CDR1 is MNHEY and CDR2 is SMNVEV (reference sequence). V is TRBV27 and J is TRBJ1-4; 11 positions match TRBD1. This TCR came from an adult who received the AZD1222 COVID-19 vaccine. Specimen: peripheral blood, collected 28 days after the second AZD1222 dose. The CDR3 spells CASSRGQGDEKLFF. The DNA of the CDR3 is TGTGCCAGCAGTCGGGGACAGGGGGATGAAAAACTGTTTTTT. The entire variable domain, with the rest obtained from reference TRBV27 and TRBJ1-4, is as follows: EAQVTQNPRYLITVTGKKLTVTCSQNMNHEYMSWYRQDPGLGLRQIYYSMNVEVTDKGDVPEGYKVSRKEKRNFPLILESPSPNQTSLYFCASSRGQGDEKLFFGSGTQLSVL.